A selection of T cell receptor beta chains follows, all from one sample in a study of technical replicates of blood from several donors. Profiled with immunoSEQ multiplex PCR; TCRdb holds only in-frame clones, not every one. The sample includes roughly 64,000 clones, 70% to 90% of them seen just once. The source material was PBMCs. Source of these receptors: a human donor in good health. Some clones in this sample may be carry-over from other donors' samples. CDR3s include the opening cysteine and the closing phenylalanine or tryptophan. The D gene is left open where the match is weak. The size of a clone is reported for some rows only, either as once, few or many, or as a class for expanded clones.

cdr3_aa,cdr3_nt,d_call,v_call,j_call,clone_size
CASSLSRQDGYTF,TGTGCCAGCAGTTTATCGAGACAGGATGGCTACACCTTC,-,TRBV27,TRBJ1-2,-
CASSLLSGANVLTF,TGTGCCAGCAGCTTACTCTCTGGGGCCAACGTCCTGACTTTC,-,TRBV11-1,TRBJ2-6,-
CASSLEFLAGGNEQFF,TGTGCCAGCAGCTTAGAGTTCCTAGCGGGAGGCAATGAGCAGTTCTTC,TRBD2,TRBV11-1,TRBJ2-1,-
CAWSQQGLTEAFF,TGTGCCTGGAGTCAACAGGGGCTCACTGAAGCTTTCTTT,TRBD1,TRBV30,TRBJ1-1,-
CASSDRAGGTDTQYF,TGTGCCAGCAGCGACCGAGCGGGGGGCACAGATACGCAGTATTTT,TRBD2,TRBV9,TRBJ2-3,once
CASRRTAGGQETQYF,TGTGCCAGCAGACGGACAGCGGGGGGGCAAGAGACCCAGTACTTC,TRBD2,TRBV6-5,TRBJ2-5,few
CASSPRLAGGDEQFF,TGTGCCAGCAGCCCCCGACTAGCGGGGGGTGATGAGCAGTTCTTC,TRBD2,TRBV5-4,TRBJ2-1,-
CASSAGQGAKNIQYF,TGTGCCAGCAGCGCCGGACAGGGGGCCAAAAACATTCAGTACTTC,TRBD1,TRBV2,TRBJ2-4,-
CAINPGQGETQYF,TGTGCCATCAACCCGGGGCAGGGGGAGACCCAGTACTTC,-,TRBV10-3,TRBJ2-5,-
CASSPQGGLRVGGELFF,TGTGCCAGCTCACCACAGGGAGGATTGAGAGTTGGCGGGGAGCTGTTTTTT,-,TRBV18,TRBJ2-2,-
CASSLVETEAFF,TGTGCCAGCAGCTTAGTCGAGACTGAAGCTTTCTTT,-,TRBV7-8,TRBJ1-1,-
CASSDVGGAYGYTF,TGTGCCAGCAGTGATGTTGGAGGGGCCTATGGCTACACCTTC,-,TRBV6-1,TRBJ1-2,-
CASSVRTDNTGELFF,TGTGCCAGCAGCGTTCGGACAGATAACACCGGGGAGCTGTTTTTT,-,TRBV9,TRBJ2-2,few
CASSQAGGTEAFF,TGTGCCAGCAGCCAAGCAGGGGGCACTGAAGCTTTCTTT,TRBD1,TRBV14,TRBJ1-1,few
CASSIGTGSDTQYF,TGCGCCAGCAGCATAGGGACAGGGTCAGATACGCAGTATTTT,TRBD1,TRBV5-1,TRBJ2-3,-
CASSQILSSYNEQFF,TGCGCCAGCAGCCAGATACTAAGCTCCTACAATGAGCAGTTCTTC,-,TRBV4-3,TRBJ2-1,-
CASSLGSSGADTQYF,TGTGCCAGCAGCTTAGGATCCAGCGGGGCAGATACGCAGTATTTT,TRBD2,TRBV7-9,TRBJ2-3,-
CASSQHSYGETQYF,TGCGCCAGCAGTCAACACAGTTACGGAGAGACCCAGTACTTC,-,TRBV23-1,TRBJ2-5,-
CAIRRTSEGTDTQYF,TGTGCCATCAGGCGGACTAGCGAGGGCACAGATACGCAGTATTTT,TRBD2,TRBV10-3,TRBJ2-3,-
CASSQIGQGRRTEAFF,TGCGCCAGCAGCCAGATCGGACAGGGGAGACGCACTGAAGCTTTCTTT,TRBD1,TRBV4-1,TRBJ1-1,-
CSGNRPDSGELFF,TGCAGCGGAAACCGGCCGGACTCCGGGGAGCTGTTTTTT,-,TRBV29-1,TRBJ2-2,-
CASSPRIGSYEQYF,TGTGCCAGCAGCCCTAGGATCGGGTCCTACGAGCAGTACTTC,-,TRBV7-2,TRBJ2-7,-
CASSEQGNTEAFF,TGTGCCAGCAGTGAACAGGGGAACACTGAAGCTTTCTTT,-,TRBV6-1,TRBJ1-1,-
CSAEAGEQYF,TGCAGTGCTGAGGCGGGTGAGCAGTACTTC,-,TRBV20-1,TRBJ2-7,-
CASSIGPGGPQHF,TGTGCCAGTAGTATAGGCCCGGGTGGGCCCCAGCATTTT,-,TRBV19,TRBJ1-5,-
CASQTSPGGTQYF,TGTGCCTCCCAAACTAGCCCGGGAGGGACCCAGTACTTC,TRBD2,TRBV30,TRBJ2-5,-
CASRSQGAGGNEKLFF,TGTGCCAGCAGATCGCAGGGGGCCGGGGGTAATGAAAAACTGTTTTTT,TRBD1,TRBV6-6,TRBJ1-4,-
CASSLTASGRAGETQYF,TGTGCCAGCAGCTTGACGGCTAGCGGGAGGGCCGGAGAGACCCAGTACTTC,TRBD2,TRBV5-6,TRBJ2-5,-
CASSRMSGRGEQYF,TGTGCCAGTAGCCGGATGAGCGGGAGAGGCGAGCAGTACTTC,TRBD2,TRBV19,TRBJ2-7,-
CASRSGTLSSYNEQFF,TGCGCCAGCAGGTCGGGTACACTGAGCTCCTACAATGAGCAGTTCTTC,-,TRBV5-1,TRBJ2-1,-
CASSPTPRGGTDTQYF,TGTGCCAGCAGCCCTACCCCCCGTGGAGGCACAGATACGCAGTATTTT,-,TRBV4-2,TRBJ2-3,-
CASSQEVAGRVDTQYF,TGTGCCAGCAGCCAGGAAGTAGCGGGAAGGGTAGATACGCAGTATTTT,TRBD2,TRBV4-2,TRBJ2-3,once
CASSIIAGVNEQYF,TGTGCCAGTAGTATTATAGCGGGAGTAAACGAGCAGTACTTC,TRBD2,TRBV19,TRBJ2-7,-
CASSGPGQVRETQYF,TGTGCCAGCAGCGGCCCGGGACAGGTTAGAGAGACCCAGTACTTC,-,TRBV21-1,TRBJ2-5,-
CASSQDYSGSADTQYF,TGCGCCAGCAGCCAAGATTACAGCGGGAGTGCAGATACGCAGTATTTT,TRBD2,TRBV4-3,TRBJ2-3,once
CASSGNYGYTF,TGTGCCAGCTCGGGTAACTATGGCTACACCTTC,-,TRBV28,TRBJ1-2,-
CASSRGGTGGADTGELFF,TGCGCCAGCAGCCGGGGGGGGACAGGGGGCGCGGACACCGGGGAGCTGTTTTTT,TRBD1,TRBV4-1,TRBJ2-2,-
CASSQTTWGQGASYNSPLHF,TGCGCCAGCAGCCAAACTACTTGGGGACAGGGGGCCTCCTATAATTCACCCCTCCACTTT,TRBD1,TRBV4-3,TRBJ1-6,-
CASDGWGGKQPQHF,TGTGCCAGCGATGGTTGGGGGGGAAAGCAGCCCCAGCATTTT,-,TRBV6-1,TRBJ1-5,-
CASSTRTGPGTEAFF,TGTGCCAGTAGTACACGGACAGGGCCCGGCACTGAAGCTTTCTTT,TRBD1,TRBV19,TRBJ1-1,once
CASKTSQNQDIRIYGYTF,TGTGCCAGCAAAACCTCACAAAATCAGGACATCCGAATTTATGGCTACACCTTC,-,TRBV2,TRBJ1-2,-
CASSYGDRDEGYTF,TGTGCCAGCAGTTACGGGGACAGGGACGAAGGCTACACCTTC,TRBD1,TRBV6-6,TRBJ1-2,-
CASLSEQYF,TGCGCCAGCCTGAGCGAGCAGTACTTC,-,TRBV5-1,TRBJ2-7,-
CASSPRFTTDTQYF,TGTGCCAGCAGTCCCCGGTTCACCACAGATACGCAGTATTTT,-,TRBV5-6,TRBJ2-3,-
CASSEFAYNSPLHF,TGCGCCAGCAGCGAGTTCGCCTATAATTCACCCCTCCACTTT,-,TRBV5-1,TRBJ1-6,few
CASSPGQGVFGELFF,TGTGCCAGCAGTCCGGGACAGGGAGTTTTTGGGGAGCTGTTTTTT,TRBD1,TRBV6-6,TRBJ2-2,-
CASSLTGSGNTIYF,TGTGCCAGCAGCTTGACAGGTTCTGGAAACACCATATATTTT,-,TRBV7-2,TRBJ1-3,-
CASRDGGYTGELFF,TGTGCCAGCAGGGACGGGGGGTACACCGGGGAGCTGTTTTTT,TRBD2,TRBV4-2,TRBJ2-2,-
CASSYSNRGRIYGYTF,TGTGCCAGCAGTTACTCGAACAGGGGGCGCATCTATGGCTACACCTTC,TRBD1,TRBV6-5,TRBJ1-2,once
CASGLYGQGNAEAFF,TGTGCTAGTGGCCTCTATGGACAGGGGAACGCTGAAGCTTTCTTT,TRBD1,TRBV12-5,TRBJ1-1,-
CASSGGTGQNQPQHF,TGTGCCAGCAGTGGCGGGACAGGTCAAAATCAGCCCCAGCATTTT,TRBD1,TRBV6-1,TRBJ1-5,-
CASSGRGLGNGYTF,TGTGCCAGCAGTGGACGGGGATTGGGTAATGGCTACACCTTC,-,TRBV6-5,TRBJ1-2,-
CASSWRGGGDTEAFF,TGTGCCAGCAGCTGGAGGGGAGGAGGAGACACTGAAGCTTTCTTT,-,TRBV11-2,TRBJ1-1,-
CASSQWKDRDGQPQHF,TGCGCCAGCAGTCAATGGAAGGACAGAGATGGTCAGCCCCAGCATTTT,-,TRBV23-1,TRBJ1-5,few
CASSVGLAGTGELFF,TGTGCCAGCAGCGTAGGACTAGCGGGGACCGGGGAGCTGTTTTTT,TRBD2,TRBV9,TRBJ2-2,-
CAISPTSGGTDTQYF,TGTGCCATCAGCCCGACTAGCGGGGGCACAGATACGCAGTATTTT,TRBD2,TRBV10-3,TRBJ2-3,-